This T cell receptor beta chain was retrieved from a study of T cells in Graves' hyperthyroidism and ophthalmopathy. RNA transcripts served as the template for amplifying TCR beta CDR3 regions. First-round RT-PCR of the TCR CDR3 relied on the HTBI primer set. TCRdb re-called the multiplex PCR reads with MiXCR, one entry per CDR3 protein. The table shows 660,000 or so distinct CDR3 sequences, with about 45% occurring only once. Study observations and caveats: From stable hyperthyroidism, ophthalmopathy was separated by a 13 V-J model. Also found in blood were most expanded thyroid clonotypes above 0.001.

On this clonotype: Its target is not known.

Uncontrolled infection, other autoimmune disease, pregnancy or lactation barred patients from enrollment. Based on clinical symptoms, serum thyroxine and TRAb, thyroid ultrasound and orbital computed tomography, diagnoses were reached. Trimming pared 4 bases from V and 2 bases from J, leaving 12 bases between. Germline CDR1 SGHDT, CDR2 YYEEEE. The CDR3 sequence is 14 residues long. The sequenced material came from peripheral blood or thyroid tissue (not recorded which). The V and J genes are TRBV5-6 and TRBJ2-5; D is ambiguous. This clonotype was obtained from an adult man with Graves' disease, either hyperthyroidism or ophthalmopathy (not recorded which). CDR3 coding DNA: TGTGCCAGCAGCGACCACCGCCAACAAGAGACCCAGTACTTC. Its protein product is CASSDHRQQETQYF.